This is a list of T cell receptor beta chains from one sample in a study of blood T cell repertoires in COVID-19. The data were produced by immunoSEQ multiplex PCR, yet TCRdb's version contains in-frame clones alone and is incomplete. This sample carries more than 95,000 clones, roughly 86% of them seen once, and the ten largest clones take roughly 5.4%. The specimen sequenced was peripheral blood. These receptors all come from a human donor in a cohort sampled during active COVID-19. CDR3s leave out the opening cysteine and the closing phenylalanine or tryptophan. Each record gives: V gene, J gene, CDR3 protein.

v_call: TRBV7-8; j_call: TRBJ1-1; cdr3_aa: ASTGQGVNTEAF
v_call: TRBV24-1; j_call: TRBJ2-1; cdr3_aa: ATSARTSAHNEQF
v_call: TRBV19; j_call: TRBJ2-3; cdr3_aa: ASSIGQLTDTQY
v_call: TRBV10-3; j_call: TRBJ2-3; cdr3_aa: AISPRLSDTQY
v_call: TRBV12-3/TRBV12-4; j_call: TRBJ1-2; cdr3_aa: ASSSTGAGGYT
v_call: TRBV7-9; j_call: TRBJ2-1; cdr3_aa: ASSPPGTNNEQF
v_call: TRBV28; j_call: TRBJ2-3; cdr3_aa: ASSSLRRGRASDTQY
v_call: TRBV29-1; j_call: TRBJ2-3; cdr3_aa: SVEETASDTQY
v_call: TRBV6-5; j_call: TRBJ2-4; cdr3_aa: ASSYSGGRRNIQY
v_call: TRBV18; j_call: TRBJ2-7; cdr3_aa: ASSSLAYARGDSYEQY
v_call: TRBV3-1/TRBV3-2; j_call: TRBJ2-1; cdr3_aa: ASSQELADVIRNEQF
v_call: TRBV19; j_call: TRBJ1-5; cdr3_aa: ASSIISGYSNQPQH
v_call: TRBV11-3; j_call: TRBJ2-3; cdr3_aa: ASSLGERTQY
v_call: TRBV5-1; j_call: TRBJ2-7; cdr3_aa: ASSLRQAVTYEQY
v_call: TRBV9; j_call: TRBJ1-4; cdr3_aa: ASSPHLLDRLANEKLF
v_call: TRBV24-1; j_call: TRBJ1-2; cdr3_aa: ATSWTGRQVGYT
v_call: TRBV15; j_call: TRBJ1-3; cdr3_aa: ATSREKGTGGGNTIY
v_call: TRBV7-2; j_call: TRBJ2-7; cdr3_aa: ASSTRGWAGEGQY
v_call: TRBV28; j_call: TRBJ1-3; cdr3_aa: ASTTGASGNTIY
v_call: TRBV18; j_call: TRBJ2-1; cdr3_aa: ASSRSLADYNEQF
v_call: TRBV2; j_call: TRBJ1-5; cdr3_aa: ASSGDRTYQPQH
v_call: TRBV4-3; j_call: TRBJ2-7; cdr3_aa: ASSQARTGVEQY
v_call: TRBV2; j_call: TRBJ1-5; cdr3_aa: ASSGRDRVNQPQH
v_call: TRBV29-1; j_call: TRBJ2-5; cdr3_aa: SVYRGETQY
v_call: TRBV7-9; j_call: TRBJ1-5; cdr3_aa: ASSSYQGQGNANQPQH
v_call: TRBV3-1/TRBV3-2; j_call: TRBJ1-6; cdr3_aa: ASSHPTGYNSPLH
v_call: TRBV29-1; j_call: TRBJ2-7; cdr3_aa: SVEALGQDPYEQY
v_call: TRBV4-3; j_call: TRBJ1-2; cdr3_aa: ASSQDYGDWRGYT
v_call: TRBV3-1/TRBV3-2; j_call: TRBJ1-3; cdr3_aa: ASSRGRAGGNTIY
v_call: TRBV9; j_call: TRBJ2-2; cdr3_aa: ASSAQGAVGGELF
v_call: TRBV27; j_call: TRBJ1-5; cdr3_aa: ASSQDRVSNQPQH
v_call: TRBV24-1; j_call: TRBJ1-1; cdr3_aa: ATSELGTEAF
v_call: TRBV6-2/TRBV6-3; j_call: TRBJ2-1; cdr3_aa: ASSYSPGLAGREQF
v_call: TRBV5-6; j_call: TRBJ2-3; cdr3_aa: ASSSSGITDTQY
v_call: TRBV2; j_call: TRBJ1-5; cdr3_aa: ASSGQPHYSNQPQH